This is a list of T cell receptor beta chains from one sample in a study of blood T cells in healthy people across ages. TCRdb fed the 5' RACE reads into MiXCR, producing one record per CDR3 protein. This sample carries under 2,000,000 distinct CDR3 sequences, 49% of them seen once, and the ten largest clones take less than 2.5%. What was sequenced was blood. The receptors were sampled from a woman in her thirties or forties in good health. The CDR3 runs from the conserved cysteine through the conserved F or W. Fields, in order: J gene, CDR3 length, clone size, V gene, D gene, CDR3 protein, CDR3 DNA. D genes are given only for firm matches. Size values are once, few and many counts, or a class for expanded clones, and some rows have none.

J gene: TRBJ2-5; CDR3 length: 17; clone size: NA; V gene: TRBV6-2/TRBV6-3; D gene: NA; CDR3 protein: CASSYSLGHREKETQYF; CDR3 DNA: TGTGCCAGCAGTTACTCTCTTGGCCACAGGGAGAAAGAGACCCAGTACTTC
J gene: TRBJ2-5; CDR3 length: 13; clone size: few; V gene: TRBV27; D gene: TRBD2; CDR3 protein: CASSLSGRLTQYF; CDR3 DNA: TGTGCCAGCAGTTTAAGCGGGAGGTTAACCCAGTACTTC
J gene: TRBJ2-3; CDR3 length: 18; clone size: NA; V gene: TRBV9; D gene: TRBD2; CDR3 protein: CASSVESSLAGGSDTQYF; CDR3 DNA: TGTGCCAGCAGCGTAGAGAGTTCTCTAGCGGGGGGTTCTGATACGCAGTATTTT
J gene: TRBJ1-1; CDR3 length: 12; clone size: once; V gene: TRBV12-3/TRBV12-4; D gene: NA; CDR3 protein: CASRKVMAEAFF; CDR3 DNA: TGTGCCAGCAGGAAGGTAATGGCTGAAGCTTTCTTT
J gene: TRBJ2-3; CDR3 length: 14; clone size: NA; V gene: TRBV29-1; D gene: NA; CDR3 protein: CSMRTGPRGGTQYF; CDR3 DNA: TGCAGCATGCGCACCGGGCCCCGTGGGGGTACGCAGTATTTT
J gene: TRBJ1-5; CDR3 length: 15; clone size: NA; V gene: TRBV6-2/TRBV6-3; D gene: NA; CDR3 protein: CASRNPGPSNQPQHF; CDR3 DNA: TGTGCCAGCAGGAATCCGGGACCCAGCAATCAGCCCCAGCATTTT
J gene: TRBJ2-3; CDR3 length: 16; clone size: NA; V gene: TRBV20-1; D gene: NA; CDR3 protein: CSARDPDLWDPDTQYF; CDR3 DNA: TGCAGTGCTAGAGATCCGGACCTCTGGGACCCAGATACGCAGTATTTT
J gene: TRBJ2-5; CDR3 length: 14; clone size: many; V gene: TRBV6-2/TRBV6-3; D gene: TRBD1; CDR3 protein: CASSMGQAQETQYF; CDR3 DNA: TGTGCCAGCAGTATGGGACAGGCACAAGAGACCCAGTACTTC
J gene: TRBJ2-1; CDR3 length: 15; clone size: NA; V gene: TRBV20-1; D gene: TRBD1; CDR3 protein: CSASSGTAAYNEQFF; CDR3 DNA: TGCAGTGCTAGTTCCGGGACAGCCGCCTACAATGAGCAGTTCTTC
J gene: TRBJ2-1; CDR3 length: 14; clone size: few; V gene: TRBV4-3; D gene: NA; CDR3 protein: CASSQDRDNNEQFF; CDR3 DNA: TGCGCCAGCAGCCAAGATCGGGACAACAATGAGCAGTTCTTC
J gene: TRBJ2-3; CDR3 length: 17; clone size: NA; V gene: TRBV20-1; D gene: TRBD2; CDR3 protein: CSARDRGGEWGTDTQYF; CDR3 DNA: TGCAGTGCTAGAGATCGCGGGGGGGAGTGGGGCACAGATACGCAGTATTTT
J gene: TRBJ2-5; CDR3 length: 11; clone size: once; V gene: TRBV12-3/TRBV12-4; D gene: NA; CDR3 protein: CASILGKTQYF; CDR3 DNA: TGTGCCAGCATCTTGGGGAAGACCCAGTACTTC
J gene: TRBJ2-3; CDR3 length: 15; clone size: NA; V gene: TRBV11-1; D gene: TRBD2; CDR3 protein: CASSFGAGVTDTQYF; CDR3 DNA: TGTGCCAGCAGCTTCGGAGCGGGGGTAACAGATACGCAGTATTTT
J gene: TRBJ2-3; CDR3 length: 18; clone size: NA; V gene: TRBV6-5; D gene: NA; CDR3 protein: CASSYGVSPRFYTDTQYF; CDR3 DNA: TGTGCCAGCAGTTACGGAGTCTCCCCTCGATTTTACACAGATACGCAGTATTTT
J gene: TRBJ2-7; CDR3 length: 13; clone size: NA; V gene: TRBV14; D gene: NA; CDR3 protein: CASSQEITREQYF; CDR3 DNA: TGTGCCAGCAGCCAAGAGATTACACGCGAGCAGTACTTC
J gene: TRBJ1-1; CDR3 length: 16; clone size: NA; V gene: TRBV5-1; D gene: NA; CDR3 protein: CASSSQGSTLNTEAFF; CDR3 DNA: TGCGCCAGCAGCTCTCAAGGATCGACCTTAAACACTGAAGCTTTCTTT
J gene: TRBJ2-1; CDR3 length: 15; clone size: once; V gene: TRBV6-5; D gene: NA; CDR3 protein: CASSPDRITYNEQFF; CDR3 DNA: TGTGCCAGCAGCCCCGACCGTATAACCTACAATGAGCAGTTCTTC
J gene: TRBJ1-2; CDR3 length: 17; clone size: few; V gene: TRBV4-1; D gene: NA; CDR3 protein: CASSHGDSGRVDYGYTF; CDR3 DNA: TGCGCCAGCAGCCACGGGGACTCCGGCAGGGTCGACTATGGCTACACCTTC
J gene: TRBJ2-1; CDR3 length: 15; clone size: few; V gene: TRBV4-3; D gene: NA; CDR3 protein: CASSQDRGEGNEQFF; CDR3 DNA: TGCGCCAGCAGCCAAGATAGGGGCGAGGGGAATGAGCAGTTCTTC
J gene: TRBJ2-7; CDR3 length: 14; clone size: few; V gene: TRBV28; D gene: NA; CDR3 protein: CASSTLGAYNEQYF; CDR3 DNA: TGTGCCAGCAGTACGTTGGGGGCGTACAACGAGCAGTACTTC
J gene: TRBJ1-2; CDR3 length: 12; clone size: NA; V gene: TRBV28; D gene: TRBD1; CDR3 protein: CASNIRGRGYTF; CDR3 DNA: TGTGCCAGCAACATCAGGGGGCGCGGCTACACCTTC
J gene: TRBJ2-7; CDR3 length: 17; clone size: few; V gene: TRBV29-1; D gene: TRBD1; CDR3 protein: CSVGGTGGAFSNYEQYF; CDR3 DNA: TGCAGCGTCGGGGGGACAGGGGGCGCGTTTAGTAACTACGAGCAGTACTTC
J gene: TRBJ2-5; CDR3 length: 16; clone size: few; V gene: TRBV4-2; D gene: TRBD2; CDR3 protein: CASSHRFSGGAETQYF; CDR3 DNA: TGTGCCAGCAGCCACAGGTTTAGCGGGGGGGCAGAGACCCAGTACTTC
J gene: TRBJ2-7; CDR3 length: 12; clone size: few; V gene: TRBV28; D gene: NA; CDR3 protein: CASSTLSYEQYF; CDR3 DNA: TGTGCCAGCAGTACTTTATCCTATGAGCAGTACTTC
J gene: TRBJ2-3; CDR3 length: 13; clone size: many; V gene: TRBV14; D gene: NA; CDR3 protein: CASRAGGGGTQYF; CDR3 DNA: TGTGCCAGCAGAGCAGGCGGGGGCGGTACGCAGTATTTT
J gene: TRBJ2-5; CDR3 length: 15; clone size: NA; V gene: TRBV7-2; D gene: NA; CDR3 protein: CASSLAHENRETQYF; CDR3 DNA: TGTGCCAGCAGCTTAGCGCACGAAAATCGGGAGACCCAGTACTTC
J gene: TRBJ2-3; CDR3 length: 14; clone size: NA; V gene: TRBV6-5; D gene: NA; CDR3 protein: CASSQGTTSDTQYF; CDR3 DNA: TGTGCCAGCAGTCAAGGGACAACTTCAGATACGCAGTATTTT
J gene: TRBJ2-4; CDR3 length: 13; clone size: once; V gene: TRBV5-1; D gene: TRBD1; CDR3 protein: CASSAGQENIQYF; CDR3 DNA: TGCGCCAGCAGCGCGGGACAGGAAAACATTCAGTACTTC
J gene: TRBJ2-1; CDR3 length: 14; clone size: NA; V gene: TRBV6-1; D gene: NA; CDR3 protein: CARRYRDGRNEQFF; CDR3 DNA: TGTGCCCGCAGATACCGGGACGGGCGGAATGAGCAGTTCTTC